The 31 T cell receptor beta chains below come from one sample, sequenced in a study of blood T cell repertoires in COVID-19. Sequencing was performed with immunoSEQ multiplex PCR; in TCRdb, only in-frame clones are kept and a portion is missing. The table includes tens of thousands of clones, 85% to 90% detected once. Material: peripheral blood. The receptor source for this set is an older man with active COVID-19.

V usage is TRBV7-3 and J usage is TRBJ1-2; possibly TRBD1 for D (5 bases). The CDR3 consists of 12 residues. Trimming stripped 8 bases from V and 6 bases from J, with 13 bases between. Germline V gene data show CDR1 as SGHTA and CDR2 as FQGTGA. The CDR3 spells CASSTGGDGYTF. The DNA of the CDR3 is TGTGCCAGCTCGACGGGGGGTGATGGCTACACCTTC. The variable domain in full, completed from reference TRBV7-3 and TRBJ1-2, reads GAGVSQTPSNKVTEKGKYVELRCDPISGHTALYWYRQSLGQGPEFLIYFQGTGAADDSGLPNDRFFAVRPEGSVSTLKIQRTERGDSAVYLCASSTGGDGYTFGSGTRLTVV.

The chain uses TRBV21-1 and TRBJ2-7; no check of the table's D call, TRBD2, against the DNA was made. TRBV21-1 constitutes a pseudogene. This CDR3 spans 15 amino acids. Here the CDR3 DNA reads TGTGCCAGCAGCAAAGGTAGGGCTAGCCCCCTCGAGCAGTACTTC. Translated: CASSKGRASPLEQYF.

The genes are TRBV30 and TRBJ1-5, with 9 bases aligning to TRBD1. This CDR3 region has 14 residues. J lost 2 bases, V lost 7 bases, and 6 bases had no gene match. CDR1 and CDR2 from the germline V gene are GTSNPN and SVGIG (reference sequence). In nucleotides, the CDR3 is TGTGCCTTCGCGGACAGGGGAGGCAATCAGCCCCAGCATTTT. Residues: CAFADRGGNQPQHF.

The genes are TRBV19 and TRBJ2-7, with D maybe TRBD1 (5 bases). The CDR3 has 15 amino acids. Per germline, CDR1 LNHDA and CDR2 SQIVND (reference sequence). Between the trimmed V and J ends, which lost 5 bases and 2 bases, there was a span of 16 bases. The CDR3 loop is CASSARREGAYEQYF. The CDR3 DNA reads TGTGCCAGTAGTGCCCGCAGGGAAGGGGCCTACGAGCAGTACTTC. Drawing the rest from reference TRBV19 and TRBJ2-7, the complete variable domain is DGGITQSPKYLFRKEGQNVTLSCEQNLNHDAMYWYRQDPGQGLRLIYYSQIVNDFQKGDIAEGYSVSREKKESFPLTVTSAQKNPTAFYLCASSARREGAYEQYFGPGTRLTVT.

This clone was recorded only once. This chain connects TRBV6-2 or TRBV6-3 to TRBJ2-2, with 7 bases identical to TRBD1. Germline lookup yields CDR1 MNHEY and CDR2 SVGEGT. The CDR3 extends over 16 amino acids. The trim removed 0 bases at V and 4 bases at J, leaving 5 bases unmatched. Here the CDR3 DNA reads TGTGCCAGCAGTTACTCCGGGACAGCACTCACCGGGGAGCTGTTTTTT. Translation: CASSYSGTALTGELFF.

V usage is TRBV19 and J usage is TRBJ2-6; 8 positions match TRBD2. The CDR3 sequence is 16 residues long. Unmatched junction bases numbered 4, after V lost 3 bases and J lost 3 bases. Looked up from germline, CDR1 is LNHDA and CDR2 is SQIVND (reference sequence). The CDR3 loop is CASSIRAGGGANVLTF. Written as DNA, the CDR3 is TGTGCCAGTAGTATCCGTGCGGGAGGTGGGGCCAACGTCCTGACTTTC. Full variable domain (outside the CDR3, taken from reference TRBV19 and TRBJ2-6): DGGITQSPKYLFRKEGQNVTLSCEQNLNHDAMYWYRQDPGQGLRLIYYSQIVNDFQKGDIAEGYSVSREKKESFPLTVTSAQKNPTAFYLCASSIRAGGGANVLTFGAGSRLTVL.

J is TRBJ2-1 and V is TRBV25-1; weak D call: TRBD1 (6 bases). Germline-derived CDR1 and CDR2 are MGHDK and SYGVNS. The CDR3 has 15 amino acids. V lost 2 bases to trimming and J lost 5 bases, with 13 bases between them. CDR3 coding DNA: TGTGCCAGCAGTGAACCCCGGGACACCAACAATGAGCAGTTCTTC. Residues: CASSEPRDTNNEQFF.

The chain joins TRBV7-9 to TRBJ2-7; D remains ambiguous. Germline V gene lookup returns CDR1 SEHNR and CDR2 FQNEAQ (reference sequence). Trimming left V 3 bases short and J 2 bases short, with 2 bases between. This CDR3 is 11 amino acids long. The CDR3 nucleotides read TGTGCCAGCAGCTTTACCTACGAGCAGTACTTC. Residues: CASSFTYEQYF.

The chain recombines TRBV28 with TRBJ2-1, with D possibly matching TRBD2 (6 bases). V lost 6 bases and J lost 0, with 12 bases in between. Germline assignment: CDR1 MDHEN and CDR2 SYDVKM. This CDR3 comprises 15 residues. The CDR3 nucleotides are TGTGCCAGCAGCCCCGGCGGGATCTCCTACAATGAGCAGTTCTTC. Translation gives CASSPGGISYNEQFF.

The chain combines TRBV7-2 with TRBJ2-2; 12 bases are shared with TRBD2. Trimming at V came to 1 base and at J to 7 bases, leaving 4 bases not matched to a gene. Germline CDR1 reads SGHTA; CDR2 reads FQGNSA. CDR3 length: 16 residues. The CDR3 reads CASSLGLAGVIGELFF. CDR3 DNA sequence: TGTGCCAGCAGCTTAGGACTAGCGGGAGTTATCGGGGAGCTGTTTTTT.

The J gene is TRBJ2-1, the V gene TRBV5-4; tentative D call: TRBD2 (6 bases). V gave up 0 bases and J gave up 0 bases, with 10 bases separating them. Germline V gene sequence: CDR1 SGHNT, CDR2 YYREEE (reference sequence). This CDR3 is built from 16 residues. The DNA for the CDR3 is TGTGCCAGCAGCTTGGAGTGGGACTCCTCCTACAATGAGCAGTTCTTC. Amino acid sequence: CASSLEWDSSYNEQFF.

V usage is TRBV4-1 and J usage is TRBJ1-2; 7 bases align to TRBD1. CDR1 MGHRA and CDR2 YSYEKL come from the germline V gene. This CDR3 has 15 amino acids. V shed 2 bases, J shed 2 bases, and the junction held 5 bases outside the gene matches. The CDR3 protein is CASSQIDRENYGYTF. The CDR3 region has the DNA TGCGCCAGCAGCCAAATCGACAGGGAGAACTATGGCTACACCTTC.

This chain links TRBV6-4 with TRBJ2-2; D gene ambiguous. From germline, CDR1 is MRHNA and CDR2 SNTAGT. This CDR3 has 13 amino acids. V gave up 4 bases and J gave up 5 bases, with 8 bases separating them. As DNA, the CDR3 is TGTGCCAGCAGTGCAGGTAGAACCGGGGAGCTGTTTTTT. Translated: CASSAGRTGELFF.

The genes are TRBV2 and TRBJ1-2; 11 nucleotides match TRBD1. J was trimmed by 3 bases and V by 7 bases; bases with no gene match: 7. The germline V gene encodes CDR1 SNHLY and CDR2 FYNNEI. There are 15 residues in the CDR3. The CDR3 DNA sequence: TGTGCCAGCACCACAAGGACAGGGGGCGACTATGGCTACACCTTC. This encodes CASTTRTGGDYGYTF.

In DNA, the CDR3 is TGCGCCAGCAGCCAAGGCCAAGGGGCAGGGGAGCCCCAGCATTTT. Translated: CASSQGQGAGEPQHF. The V and J genes are TRBV4-1 and TRBJ1-5, with D tentatively TRBD1 (6 bases). This CDR3 contains 15 residues. Germline CDR1 reads MGHRA; CDR2 reads YSYEKL. The V gene lost 1 base and the J gene lost 8 bases, with 15 bases spanning the gap.

This clone was recorded only once. The chain combines TRBV7-8 with TRBJ1-4; maybe TRBD1 (6 bases). The CDR3 spans 17 residues. Trimming shortened V by 5 bases and J by 4 bases, and 20 bases separated the two germline ends. Germline CDR1 SGHVS, CDR2 FQNEAQ. CDR3 residues: CASSPRRPGEFNEKLFF. Written as DNA, the CDR3 is TGTGCCAGCAGCCCACGGAGGCCAGGGGAGTTTAATGAAAAACTGTTTTTT.

This chain connects TRBV24-1 to TRBJ2-7; 8 bases agree with TRBD1. The CDR3 length is 15 residues. V gave up 2 bases and J gave up 5 bases; unmatched junction bases: 7. Germline loops: CDR1 KGHDR, CDR2 SFDVKD. In DNA, the CDR3 is TGTGCCACCAGTGATTCCCAGGGGGCTATGGACGAGCAGTACTTC. It specifies CATSDSQGAMDEQYF.

The genes are TRBV18 and TRBJ2-1; 12 nucleotides line up with TRBD2. The CDR3 is made up of 16 amino acids. CDR1 KGHSH and CDR2 LQKENI come from the germline V gene. After removal of 6 bases from V and 0 bases from J, the junction contained 3 bases not matched to a gene. The CDR3 loop is CASSPTSGSSYNEQFF. CDR3 DNA: TGTGCCAGCTCCCCGACTAGCGGGAGCTCCTACAATGAGCAGTTCTTC. Using reference TRBV18 and TRBJ2-1 for the parts outside the CDR3, the full variable domain is NAGVMQNPRHLVRRRGQEARLRCSPMKGHSHVYWYRQLPEEGLKFMVYLQKENIIDESGMPKERFSAEFPKEGPSILRIQQVVRGDSAAYFCASSPTSGSSYNEQFFGPGTRLTVL.

The rearrangement joins TRBV6-1 to TRBJ2-7; the D is unclear. V was pared by 1 base and J by 3 bases, with 10 bases between. The V gene's germline CDR1 is MNHNS and CDR2 SASEGT. The CDR3 spans 14 residues. The CDR3, as DNA: TGTGCCAGCAGTGAAGAGTCCAGTGACTACGAGCAGTACTTC. It is translated as CASSEESSDYEQYF.

This chain connects TRBV7-2 to TRBJ2-1; 7 bases map to TRBD2. The CDR3 loop spans 16 amino acids. The V gene's germline CDR1 is SGHTA and CDR2 FQGNSA. V lost 0 bases to trimming and J lost 3 bases; unmatched junction nucleotides: 5. In DNA, the CDR3 is TGTGCCAGCAGCTTAGCCATGTCTAGCGGCTACAATGAGCAGTTCTTC. This codes for CASSLAMSSGYNEQFF.

V gene TRBV7-8 combines with J gene TRBJ1-1; 8 nucleotides align to TRBD1. There are 14 residues in the CDR3. The germline V gene encodes CDR1 SGHVS and CDR2 FQNEAQ. The V segment lost 6 bases and the J segment 3 bases; nucleotides outside the gene matches: 6. The CDR3 here is CASRADRGYTEAFF. The CDR3 nucleotides read TGTGCCAGCAGGGCCGACAGGGGCTACACTGAAGCTTTCTTT.

V and J are TRBV7-2 and TRBJ2-1, with 8 positions matching TRBD1. The germline CDR1 and CDR2 sequences are SGHTA and FQGNSA. The junction had 10 bases not matched to a gene; V was cut back by 5 bases and J by 7 bases. The CDR3 sequence is 15 residues long. The CDR3 sequence is CASSPGQGTGNEQFF. The CDR3 DNA reads as TGTGCCAGCAGCCCCGGACAGGGAACGGGAAATGAGCAGTTCTTC.

The chain has TRBV7-8 and TRBJ1-6; 9 bases are a match to TRBD1. The CDR3 extends over 12 amino acids. The V segment lost 6 bases and the J segment 17 bases; nucleotides outside the gene matches: 8. Germline assignment: CDR1 SGHVS and CDR2 FQNEAQ. CDR3 bases: TGTGCCAGCAGAACACAGGGGGCGACGTTCCACTTT. It is translated as CASRTQGATFHF.

This clone was detected once. V gene TRBV10-3 combines with J gene TRBJ2-1, with 9 bases lining up with TRBD2. Trimming at V came to 0 bases and at J to 0 bases, leaving 9 bases not matched to a gene. The CDR3 contains 19 residues. The germline V gene has CDR1 ENHRY and CDR2 SYGVKD. The CDR3 DNA follows: TGTGCCATCAGTGAGTCGGGTAGCGGGAGAAATAGCTCCTACAATGAGCAGTTCTTC. Amino acid sequence: CAISESGSGRNSSYNEQFF.

The chain links TRBV7-8 to TRBJ2-1; 8 nucleotides match TRBD2. The CDR3 sequence is 17 residues long. The germline V gene encodes CDR1 SGHVS and CDR2 FQNEAQ. With V trimmed by 2 bases and J by 0 bases, 6 bases remained unmatched. The CDR3 DNA reads TGTGCCAGCAGCTTATATCCAGGGACTAGCTCCTACAATGAGCAGTTCTTC. Amino acid sequence: CASSLYPGTSSYNEQFF.

The chain couples TRBV2 to TRBJ1-3; TRBD1 agrees at 8 bases. In germline, CDR1 is SNHLY, CDR2 FYNNEI. J gave up 0 bases and V 6 bases, and 4 bases lay outside the gene matches. CDR3 length: 15 residues. CDR3 loop: CASSSGTGSGNTIYF. DNA for the CDR3: TGTGCCAGCAGCTCCGGGACAGGCTCTGGAAACACCATATATTTT. The complete variable domain, with remaining parts taken from reference TRBV2 and TRBJ1-3, reads EPEVTQTPSHQVTQMGQEVILRCVPISNHLYFYWYRQILGQKVEFLVSFYNNEISEKSEIFDDQFSVERPDGSNFTLKIRSTKLEDSAMYFCASSSGTGSGNTIYFGEGSWLTVV.

The V and J genes are TRBV28 and TRBJ2-1; TRBD2 matches 13 bases. Germline-derived CDR1 and CDR2 are MDHEN and SYDVKM. Trimming cost V 5 bases and J 5 bases; bases outside gene matches: 9. The length of the CDR3 is 17 residues. The CDR3 loop reads CASSLTTGTSGDNEQFF. CDR3 bases: TGTGCCAGCAGTCTTACGACCGGGACTAGCGGGGACAATGAGCAGTTCTTC.

The chain is built from TRBV28 and TRBJ2-7, with D perhaps matching TRBD2 (6 bases). V lost 3 bases and J 2 bases, leaving 11 bases between the germline ends. The CDR3 is made up of 14 amino acids. Germline V gives CDR1 MDHEN, CDR2 SYDVKM. CDR3: CASSFGGVAYEQYF. The CDR3 DNA reads as TGTGCCAGCAGTTTTGGCGGGGTGGCCTACGAGCAGTACTTC.

The J gene is TRBJ2-1, the V gene TRBV7-8; TRBD2 agrees at 10 bases. Germline trimming cut 5 bases from V and 7 bases from J; bases unmatched to any gene: 8. Germline loops: CDR1 SGHVS, CDR2 FQNEAQ. This CDR3 is 15 amino acids long. The CDR3 loop is CASSPASGSRNEQFF. The CDR3 DNA reads TGTGCCAGCAGCCCAGCTAGCGGGAGTCGGAATGAGCAGTTCTTC.

The chain joins TRBV7-2 to TRBJ2-4; perhaps TRBD1 as D (6 bases). Germline assignment: CDR1 SGHTA and CDR2 FQGNSA. The V gene lost 2 bases and the J gene lost 8 bases, with 22 bases spanning the gap. The CDR3 sequence is 17 residues long. CDR3 sequence (DNA): TGTGCCAGCAGCTTAATCTTTAGTGGCACAGGGAGTCACATTCAGTACTTC. This codes for CASSLIFSGTGSHIQYF.

The chain combines TRBV27 with TRBJ2-6; TRBD1 aligns across 8 bases. The CDR3 has 16 residues. Trimming took 5 bases from V and 2 from J; bases not matched to a gene: 5. The V gene's germline CDR1 is MNHEY and CDR2 SMNVEV (reference sequence). CDR3 residues: CASSLRQGTGANVLTF. The CDR3 bases are TGTGCCAGCAGTCTAAGACAGGGGACTGGGGCCAACGTCCTGACTTTC. Together with reference TRBV27 and TRBJ2-6, the CDR3 gives the full variable domain: EAQVTQNPRYLITVTGKKLTVTCSQNMNHEYMSWYRQDPGLGLRQIYYSMNVEVTDKGDVPEGYKVSRKEKRNFPLILESPSPNQTSLYFCASSLRQGTGANVLTFGAGSRLTVL.